This TCR beta chain stems from a study of T cells after yellow fever vaccination. Background on the study: When fractions had low cell numbers, they were prepared with SMART-Seq v4 Ultra Low Input. Study-wide results and limits: Most clones from primary vaccination were detected again post-booster (96% CD4, 88% CD8). Though it reached lower strength, the secondary response hit its peak faster, day 5 versus 15.

MiXCR, applied by TCRdb to the 5' RACE reads, yields one record per CDR3 protein. Counted here are about 300,000 distinct CDR3 sequences, 7.5% to 9.5% occurring once; the ten biggest clones make up about 3.7%. The table lists this clonotype with a few counts. Its target is not known. Deletions cut 1 base from V and 5 bases from J, with 11 bases between. CDR3 size: 13 residues. From germline, CDR1 is SQVTM and CDR2 ANQGSEA. The TCR was taken from a man aged 18 to 29 who received the YFV17D yellow fever vaccine. The V call is TRBV29-1, the J call TRBJ1-1; TRBD1 is a possible D gene (5 bases). The sample in question was CD4+ T cells sorted from PBMCs, obtained 5 days after the yellow fever booster vaccination. CDR3 in amino acids: CSVEAQGGTEAFF. CDR3 DNA: TGCAGCGTTGAAGCTCAGGGAGGGACTGAAGCTTTCTTT.